These 15 T cell receptor beta chains originate from one sample sequenced in a study of shared clonotypes between healthy human individuals (dated by TCRdb to 2020 to 2021). The method behind the library was the immunoSEQ multiplex PCR assay. Entries here come from immuneACCESS through TCRdb and include only in-frame sequences with V and J called. Some clones fail to appear in such tables; in the studies checked, an unresolved V gene covers under half of the shortfall, and the cause of the remainder is unknown. Present in this sample are 400,000 to 500,000 clones, about 80% of which were seen just once. 9.5% to 15% of the sample goes to the ten largest clones. Sequencing was performed on PBMCs. The receptor source for this set is a woman aged 40 to 50 in good health. Some clones in this sample may be carry-over from other donors' samples.

The rearrangement uses TRBV18 and TRBJ2-1, with D possibly being TRBD2 (7 bases). CDR3 length: 15 residues. Trimming removed 3 bases at V and 4 bases at J, with 13 bases between. CDR1 KGHSH and CDR2 LQKENI come from the germline V gene. CDR3 bases: TGTGCCAGCTCACCGCGGGGGCACGAATACAATGAGCAGTTCTTC. Encoded protein: CASSPRGHEYNEQFF. The full variable domain, rest sourced from reference TRBV18 and TRBJ2-1, is NAGVMQNPRHLVRRRGQEARLRCSPMKGHSHVYWYRQLPEEGLKFMVYLQKENIIDESGMPKERFSAEFPKEGPSILRIQQVVRGDSAAYFCASSPRGHEYNEQFFGPGTRLTVL.

The sample holds one count of this clone. The chain recombines TRBV19 with TRBJ2-1, with 8 nucleotides matching TRBD2. The CDR3 extends over 12 amino acids. The V segment lost 4 bases and the J segment 15 bases; nucleotides outside the gene matches: 8. CDR1 is LNHDA, CDR2 SQIVND, per germline (reference sequence). The CDR3 is CASSTRGLVPFF. The CDR3 DNA reads as TGTGCCAGTAGTACCAGGGGACTAGTGCCGTTCTTC. The full variable domain, completed using reference TRBV19 and TRBJ2-1, is DGGITQSPKYLFRKEGQNVTLSCEQNLNHDAMYWYRQDPGQGLRLIYYSQIVNDFQKGDIAEGYSVSREKKESFPLTVTSAQKNPTAFYLCASSTRGLVPFFGPGTRLTVL.

The V gene is TRBV28, the J gene TRBJ1-1; TRBD1 is a possible D gene (6 bases). This CDR3 region has 14 residues. V lost 8 bases and J 0 bases, leaving 13 bases between the germline ends. Germline V lookup: CDR1 MDHEN, CDR2 SYDVKM. In DNA form, the CDR3 reads TGTGCCAGCGAGACAGGAGGAATGAACACTGAAGCTTTCTTT. This codes for CASETGGMNTEAFF.

J is TRBJ2-1 and V is TRBV5-1; D gene unclear. This CDR3 region has 13 residues. V was shortened by 0 bases and J by 8 bases, with 9 bases between the two germline ends. Germline loops: CDR1 SGHRS, CDR2 YFSETQ. The CDR3 DNA is TGCGCCAGCAGCTTGGGCTCAATCCATGAGCAGTTCTTC. Amino acid sequence: CASSLGSIHEQFF.

This clone appeared a few times. This chain joins TRBV5-5 and TRBJ1-2, with D unresolved. This CDR3 is 12 amino acids long. V was cut by 4 bases and J by 10 bases, with 14 bases left in between. Germline assignment: CDR1 SGHKS and CDR2 YYEKEE (reference sequence). This CDR3 reads CASSATRVVYTF. CDR3 DNA sequence: TGTGCCAGCAGCGCCACGAGGGTTGTCTACACCTTC.

The chain employs TRBV5-4 and TRBJ2-3; D might be TRBD1 (6 bases). V lost 9 bases and J lost 0, with 17 bases in between. Germline V CDR1 and CDR2: SGHNT, YYREEE (reference sequence). This CDR3 comprises 15 residues. CDR3 residues: CATDHPGASTDTQYF. The DNA of the CDR3 is TGTGCCACCGACCACCCAGGGGCTAGCACAGATACGCAGTATTTT.

V is TRBV27 and J is TRBJ1-1, with D possibly matching TRBD1 (6 bases). This CDR3 comprises 20 residues. Trimming pared 6 bases from V and 0 bases from J, leaving 29 bases between. CDR1 and CDR2 from the germline V gene are MNHEY and SMNVEV (reference sequence). The CDR3 nucleotides read TGTGCCAGCAGCCCTCTCCAACCCAGGGGAAGGGGAGGGGTGAACACTGAAGCTTTCTTT. Encoded protein: CASSPLQPRGRGGVNTEAFF.

Regarding this clone: The same CDR3 can be traced to other DNA sequences in this sample. The chain uses TRBV28 and TRBJ1-5; a possible D gene is TRBD1 (5 bases). The CDR3 has 15 residues. V was cut by 2 bases and J by 0 bases, with 8 bases left in between. CDR1 and CDR2 (germline): MDHEN, SYDVKM. CDR3 amino acids: CASSLGGNSNQPQHF. The CDR3 DNA is TGTGCCAGCAGTTTAGGGGGGAATAGCAATCAGCCCCAGCATTTT.

This chain joins TRBV11-2 and TRBJ2-2; D is possibly TRBD2 (5 bases). The germline V gene encodes CDR1 SGHAT and CDR2 FQNNGV. Between the trimmed V and J ends, which lost 2 bases and 6 bases, there was a span of 7 bases. This CDR3 spans 13 amino acids. CDR3 nucleotide sequence: TGTGCCAGCAGCTTACCCGGGGCCGGGGAGCTGTTTTTT. Protein product: CASSLPGAGELFF.

The CDR3 reads CASSLVLGGNNQPQHF. As DNA, the CDR3 is TGTGCCAGCAGCTTAGTCTTGGGGGGGAATAACCAGCCCCAGCATTTT. The chain links TRBV11-3 to TRBJ1-5; maybe TRBD1 (5 bases). There are 16 residues in the CDR3. Germline V CDR1 and CDR2: SGHNT, YENEEA. Trimming cost V 1 base and J 7 bases, with 17 bases left between them.

This clone was recorded only once. The DNA for the CDR3 is TGTGCCATCAGTGAAGGTCGCGGGGCCGATCAGCCCCAGCATTTT. Protein: CAISEGRGADQPQHF. This sequence joins TRBV10-3 and TRBJ1-5; a possible D gene is TRBD1 (5 bases). This CDR3 spans 15 amino acids. The V gene's germline CDR1 is ENHRY and CDR2 SYGVKD. Trimming shortened V by 3 bases and J by 5 bases, and 14 bases separated the two germline ends.

The V gene is TRBV30, the J gene TRBJ2-7; D uncertain. The CDR3 loop spans 12 amino acids. V gave up 2 bases and J gave up 2 bases, with 7 bases separating them. Germline V lookup: CDR1 GTSNPN, CDR2 SVGIG (reference sequence). The CDR3 DNA reads TGTGCCTGGAGTAGTGGCCCCTACGAGCAGTACTTC. It yields the protein CAWSSGPYEQYF.

About this clone: One junction end does not reproduce the germline sequence, and a read error may be involved. The chain uses TRBV7-7 and TRBJ2-1; D is ambiguous. Germline CDR1 SSHAT, CDR2 FNYEAQ (reference sequence). This CDR3 comprises 13 residues. The CDR3: CASSLAEAKEQFF. CDR3 DNA: TGTGCTAGCAGCTTAGCCGAAGCGAAGGAGCAGTTCTTC.

This clone was seen more than once but under ten times. The genes are TRBV6-1 and TRBJ2-5, with D perhaps given as TRBD1 or TRBD2 (5 bases each). The CDR3 sequence is 15 residues long. Germline V gene lookup returns CDR1 MNHNS and CDR2 SASEGT. Trimming took 6 bases from V and 3 from J, leaving 17 bases between them. The CDR3 is CASRYRDQSKETQYF. In DNA, the CDR3 is TGTGCCAGCAGATACCGGGACCAAAGCAAAGAGACCCAGTACTTC.

This chain's CDR3 is CASSYSRVSYEQYF. CDR3 sequence (DNA): TGTGCCAGCAGTTACTCCAGGGTCTCCTACGAGCAGTACTTC. The genes are TRBV6-5 and TRBJ2-7; D perhaps matches TRBD1 (5 bases). V was pared by 0 bases and J by 0 bases, with 6 bases between. The CDR3 contains 14 residues. CDR1 MNHEY and CDR2 SVGAGI come from the germline V gene.